Presented here are 21 T cell receptor beta chains from one specimen sequenced in a study of cytomegalovirus exposure and HLA in healthy donors. The method was immunoSEQ multiplex PCR; TCRdb's version includes in-frame clones alone and lacks a portion of them. The table records about 73,000 clones, approximately 96% of them present only once. The sample taken for sequencing was PBMCs. These receptor sequences come from a man aged 18 to 30 in good health and CMV-seronegative.

This sequence joins TRBV6-1 and TRBJ1-5; D possibly corresponds to TRBD1 (5 bases). The CDR3 totals 14 residues. The germline gives CDR1 MNHNS, CDR2 SASEGT. V lost 7 bases to trimming and J lost 5 bases, with 15 bases between them. The CDR3 region has the DNA TGTGCCAGCACTAGGACGCGGGGCGATCAGCCCCAGCATTTT. Its protein is CASTRTRGDQPQHF.

The chain recombines TRBV5-1 with TRBJ1-3; maybe TRBD1 (6 bases). This CDR3 comprises 16 residues. Germline CDR1 reads SGHRS; CDR2 reads YFSETQ. The germline V and J ends were trimmed by 0 bases and 4 bases, with 14 bases remaining between them. The CDR3 here is CASSLVQGTPGNTIYF. The CDR3 DNA reads TGCGCCAGCAGCTTGGTACAGGGCACCCCCGGAAACACCATATATTTT.

As regards this clone: Additional DNA sequences in this sample encode the identical CDR3. The rearrangement links TRBV5-4 to TRBJ2-7; the D is unclear. V lost 1 base and J lost 3, with 5 bases in between. Looked up from germline, CDR1 is SGHNT and CDR2 is YYREEE (reference sequence). The CDR3 is 12 residues long. CDR3 in amino acids: CASSLRGYEQYF. In DNA form, the CDR3 reads TGTGCCAGCAGCTTGCGCGGCTACGAGCAGTACTTC.

The chain recombines TRBV7-2 with TRBJ2-2; 7 bases map to TRBD1. CDR3 length: 15 amino acids. Germline loops: CDR1 SGHTA, CDR2 FQGNSA. With 5 bases clipped from V and 4 bases from J, the junction kept 7 bases outside the gene matches. The CDR3 loop is CASSPRQGSTGELFF. The CDR3 DNA is TGTGCCAGCAGCCCCAGACAGGGATCCACCGGGGAGCTGTTTTTT.

This clone was recorded once. V and J are TRBV10-3 and TRBJ1-3; 7 bases line up with TRBD1. The CDR3 loop spans 21 amino acids. V lost 3 bases and J lost 0; bases outside the gene matches: 20. Looked up from germline, CDR1 is ENHRY and CDR2 is SYGVKD. In DNA, the CDR3 is TGTGCCATCAGTGACCTAGTGGGACAGCAAAGTCTACCAAGCTCTGGAAACACCATATATTTT. Translating gives CAISDLVGQQSLPSSGNTIYF.

This chain uses TRBV11-2 with TRBJ2-7; possible D gene TRBD1, 5 bases. Trimming took off 3 bases at V and 1 base at J, with 10 bases between the two ends. This CDR3 has 14 residues. Germline V gene lookup returns CDR1 SGHAT and CDR2 FQNNGV. CDR3: CASSFGQGSYEQYF. CDR3 sequence (DNA): TGTGCCAGCAGCTTCGGCCAGGGATCCTACGAGCAGTACTTC.

The chain joins TRBV7-6 to TRBJ1-1, with a tentative D call TRBD1 (6 bases). The CDR3 consists of 14 residues. V lost 5 bases and J 12 bases, leaving 22 bases between the germline ends. Looked up from germline, CDR1 is SGHVS and CDR2 is FNYEAQ. The CDR3 sequence: CASSERRTDLRTFF. DNA of the CDR3: TGTGCCAGCAGCGAACGGAGGACAGATCTTAGGACTTTCTTT.

The V and J genes are TRBV19 and TRBJ2-1; a possible D gene is TRBD2 (6 bases). This CDR3 contains 15 residues. The V end was cut by 3 bases, the J end by 9 bases, with 18 bases between. The germline gives CDR1 LNHDA, CDR2 SQIVND (reference sequence). In DNA form, the CDR3 reads TGTGCCAGTAGTATGCCCCGCGGCCTAGCGAGTGAGCAGTTCTTC. It specifies CASSMPRGLASEQFF.

This sequence joins TRBV6-1 and TRBJ1-1; D unresolved. The V and J ends lost 0 bases and 1 base respectively, with 6 bases between them. CDR1 and CDR2 (germline): MNHNS, SASEGT. The CDR3 runs 14 residues. DNA for the CDR3: TGTGCCAGCAGTGAAGCAGCTGCGAACACTGAAGCTTTCTTT. Protein: CASSEAAANTEAFF.

The rearrangement joins TRBV4-2 to TRBJ1-2; 7 bases agree with TRBD1. The CDR3 is 17 amino acids. From germline, CDR1 is LGHNA and CDR2 YNFKEQ. Trimming cost V 2 bases and J 1 base; bases outside gene matches: 10. The CDR3 DNA reads TGTGCCAGCAGCCAACTGGGACAGCCTCGGGGTAACTATGGCTACACCTTC. It yields the protein CASSQLGQPRGNYGYTF.

The chain links TRBV19 to TRBJ1-5; D is unresolved. CDR1 and CDR2 from the germline V gene are LNHDA and SQIVND (reference sequence). V was pared by 3 bases and J by 0 bases, with 6 bases between. The CDR3 extends over 14 amino acids. CDR3 in DNA: TGTGCCAGTAGTATGACGGGTAGCAATCAGCCCCAGCATTTT. It yields the protein CASSMTGSNQPQHF.

This chain uses TRBV11-2 with TRBJ2-1; D may be TRBD1 (5 bases). In germline, CDR1 is SGHAT, CDR2 FQNNGV. V was pared by 8 bases and J by 6 bases, with 11 bases between. The CDR3 runs to 12 residues. The CDR3 reads CASAQGFNEQFF. In nucleotides, the CDR3 is TGTGCCAGCGCCCAGGGTTTCAATGAGCAGTTCTTC.

V usage is TRBV30 and J usage is TRBJ2-7, with 8 bases matching TRBD1. The junction had 10 bases not matched to a gene; V was cut back by 4 bases and J by 5 bases. Looked up from germline, CDR1 is GTSNPN and CDR2 is SVGIG (reference sequence). The CDR3 covers 14 residues. CDR3 in amino acids: CAWTRTGIIDEQYF. The CDR3 bases are TGTGCCTGGACCCGGACAGGGATCATCGACGAGCAGTACTTC.

The CDR3 DNA reads as TGTGCCAGCAGCCCCCCGCTGAGGAGCACTGAAGCTTTCTTT. Translation gives CASSPPLRSTEAFF. The chain couples TRBV5-8 to TRBJ1-1; D is unresolved. V lost 4 bases and J 4 bases, leaving 14 bases between the germline ends. The CDR3 extends over 14 amino acids. Germline-derived CDR1 and CDR2 are SGHTS and YDEGEE.

The chain has TRBV29-1 and TRBJ2-5; 7 nucleotides match TRBD1. V lost 3 bases to trimming and J lost 2 bases; unmatched junction nucleotides: 15. CDR1 is SQVTM and CDR2 is ANQGSEA in the germline V gene. This CDR3 is 17 amino acids long. The CDR3 DNA follows: TGCAGCGTTGAGAGGGGGCGAAATCAACCTCCGCAAGAGACCCAGTACTTC. Encoded protein: CSVERGRNQPPQETQYF.

This clone was seen a single time. This chain connects TRBV29-1 to TRBJ1-1, with D perhaps matching TRBD1 (5 bases). V was cut by 6 bases and J by 0 bases, with 8 bases left in between. Germline loops: CDR1 SQVTM, CDR2 ANQGSEA. The CDR3 runs to 12 residues. The CDR3 DNA is TGCAGCGTGACAGCCCTGAACACTGAAGCTTTCTTT. The encoded protein is CSVTALNTEAFF.

V usage is TRBV19 and J usage is TRBJ1-5, with 7 bases fitting TRBD1. The V segment lost 5 bases and the J segment 7 bases; nucleotides outside the gene matches: 8. The CDR3 consists of 14 residues. Germline CDR1 is LNHDA and CDR2 is SQIVND (reference sequence). CDR3 sequence (DNA): TGTGCCAGTAGTGGAGTAGGGGGCCGGCAGCCCCAGCATTTT. This encodes CASSGVGGRQPQHF.

The chain has TRBV5-4 and TRBJ2-3; TRBD1 matches at 10 bases. The length of the CDR3 is 14 residues. With V trimmed by 4 bases and J by 5 bases, 4 bases remained unmatched. Germline CDR1 is SGHNT and CDR2 is YYREEE (reference sequence). The CDR3 coding sequence is TGTGCCAGCAGCCTTGGGACAGGGGAAGATACGCAGTATTTT. Translating gives CASSLGTGEDTQYF.

This chain uses TRBV27 with TRBJ2-7, with a weak D call TRBD1 (5 bases). Trimming shortened V by 6 bases and J by 3 bases, and 18 bases separated the two germline ends. This CDR3 comprises 15 residues. Germline V CDR1 and CDR2: MNHEY, SMNVEV (reference sequence). The DNA of the CDR3 is TGTGCCAGCAGCCCCCTTCAGGGTTCGGTCTACGAGCAGTACTTC. Translation: CASSPLQGSVYEQYF.

The chain is built from TRBV4-3 and TRBJ1-5, with unresolved D. The V gene lost 0 bases and the J gene lost 2 bases, with 8 bases spanning the gap. The CDR3 is 15 amino acids. Germline CDR1 is LGHNA and CDR2 is YSLEER. The CDR3, as DNA: TGCGCCAGCAGCCAAGATCGGGTGGGCAATCAGCCCCAGCATTTT. This sequence encodes CASSQDRVGNQPQHF.

The chain joins TRBV18 to TRBJ1-5; D is uncertain. V dropped 6 bases and J dropped 5 bases, with 14 bases sitting between them. Germline V lookup: CDR1 KGHSH, CDR2 LQKENI. The CDR3 is 14 residues long. Here the CDR3 DNA reads TGTGCCAGCTCCCCCGTCCAGCAGGATCAGCCCCAGCATTTT. This sequence encodes CASSPVQQDQPQHF. Variable domain in full (rest from reference TRBV18 and TRBJ1-5): NAGVMQNPRHLVRRRGQEARLRCSPMKGHSHVYWYRQLPEEGLKFMVYLQKENIIDESGMPKERFSAEFPKEGPSILRIQQVVRGDSAAYFCASSPVQQDQPQHFGDGTRLSIL.